These 14 T cell receptor beta chains came from one sample sequenced in a study of T cell repertoires in cytomegalovirus infection (dated by TCRdb to between 2019 and 2020). No cognate antigen is known for these TCRs. The sample's treatment or condition, from its label and the paper: in vitro stimulation with specific CMV peptide epitopes to enrich CMV-specific T cells. For sequencing, an Illumina HiSeq 1500 was employed. Starting from the raw public reads, TCRdb applied fastp trimming at Q25, assembled clones with MiXCR and retained in-frame beta chains. Records with the same CDR3 protein are collapsed into one entry carrying the most frequent genes and DNA. Present in this sample are fewer than 650,000 distinct CDR3 sequences, 40% of which were seen just once. The ten top clones hold more than 40% of the sample. Material: cultured PBMCs, obtained from culture after CMV antigen stimulation. These receptors originate from a human donor in good health (CMV status not recorded). Some clones in this sample may be carry-over from other donors' samples.

The V gene is TRBV20-1, the J gene TRBJ2-7; tentative D call: TRBD1 (5 bases). Germline loops: CDR1 DFQATT, CDR2 SNEGSKA (reference sequence). The CDR3 covers 13 residues. The V and J ends lost 3 bases and 5 bases respectively, with 14 bases between them. The CDR3 sequence: CSASFQGSHEQYF. The CDR3 nucleotides are TGCAGTGCTAGTTTCCAGGGATCCCACGAGCAGTACTTC.

V gene TRBV4-1 combines with J gene TRBJ2-3, with TRBD2 matching over 9 bases. The V gene's germline CDR1 is MGHRA and CDR2 YSYEKL. V was pared by 2 bases and J by 3 bases, with 6 bases of the junction left unmatched. This CDR3 spans 16 amino acids. CDR3 DNA: TGCGCCAGCAGCCAACAACCTAGCGGGGTGACAGATACGCAGTATTTT. It translates to CASSQQPSGVTDTQYF.

This clonotype has more than one count but fewer than ten. V gene TRBV6-6 combines with J gene TRBJ1-6, with D hard to call. The CDR3 sequence is 16 residues long. Trimming took 0 bases from V and 11 from J, leaving 17 bases between them. Germline lookup yields CDR1 MNHNY and CDR2 SVGAGI (reference sequence). CDR3 sequence (DNA): TGTGCCAGCAGTTACTCCAGCGGGTATCTTTCTCCACCCCTCCACTTT. Its translation is CASSYSSGYLSPPLHF.

The chain combines TRBV18 with TRBJ2-5; 7 bases are a match to TRBD1. CDR1 and CDR2 (germline): KGHSH, LQKENI. This CDR3 has 13 residues. V shed 3 bases, J shed 5 bases, and the junction held 3 bases outside the gene matches. Here the CDR3 reads CASSPGQTETQYF. The CDR3 region has the DNA TGTGCCAGCTCACCGGGACAGACGGAGACCCAGTACTTC.

This clonotype has a handful of counts. V and J are TRBV6-2 or TRBV6-3 and TRBJ2-7; 9 bases are a match to TRBD1. The germline gives CDR1 MNHEY, CDR2 SVGEGT. Germline trimming cut 6 bases from V and 0 bases from J; bases unmatched to any gene: 6. The CDR3 loop spans 15 amino acids. The CDR3 loop is CASRIQGAGSYEQYF. CDR3 nucleotide sequence: TGTGCCAGCAGAATACAGGGGGCCGGCTCCTACGAGCAGTACTTC.

The J gene is TRBJ2-5, the V gene TRBV12-3 or TRBV12-4; D is ambiguous. This CDR3 has 12 residues. Trimming shortened V by 3 bases and J by 5 bases, and 7 bases separated the two germline ends. The CDR3 nucleotides are TGTGCCAGCAGTTTTTTCGCTGAGACCCAGTACTTC. This codes for CASSFFAETQYF.

This clonotype was seen a few times. The chain combines TRBV4-1 with TRBJ2-2; D not resolved. With 4 bases removed from V and 2 bases from J, the gap between germline ends came to 8 bases. Germline-derived CDR1 and CDR2 are MGHRA and YSYEKL. This CDR3 is 14 amino acids long. CDR3 sequence reads: CASSPPLNTGELFF. CDR3 nucleotide sequence: TGCGCCAGCAGCCCACCGCTAAACACCGGGGAGCTGTTTTTT.

This chain connects TRBV7-8 to TRBJ2-5; TRBD2 matches 10 bases. Germline CDR1 is SGHVS and CDR2 is FQNEAQ. Trimming removed 3 bases from V and 6 bases from J; junction bases left unmatched: 10. The CDR3 is 16 amino acids. CDR3 coding DNA: TGTGCCAGCAGCTTTCAAGCTAGCGGGGGATTTCAGACCCAGTACTTC. As protein: CASSFQASGGFQTQYF.

The V and J genes are TRBV5-4 and TRBJ2-2, with TRBD2 identical over 12 bases. The length of the CDR3 is 17 residues. Germline V lookup: CDR1 SGHNT, CDR2 YYREEE (reference sequence). V trimming: 3 bases; J trimming: 5 bases; junction bases outside the gene matches: 8. CDR3 coding DNA: TGTGCCAGCAGCTCGCCGACTAGCGGGAGAGAGACCGGGGAGCTGTTTTTT. Its translation is CASSSPTSGRETGELFF.

V and J are TRBV7-9 and TRBJ2-7, with 10 nucleotides matching TRBD2. Germline CDR1 SEHNR, CDR2 FQNEAQ (reference sequence). V shed 3 bases and J 4 bases; nucleotides not matched to a gene: 6. This CDR3 has 15 amino acids. The DNA for the CDR3 is TGTGCCAGCAGCTTGGAGGGACTAGCGCCTTACGAGCAGTACTTC. The encoded protein is CASSLEGLAPYEQYF.

The table lists this clonotype with a few counts. The chain has TRBV7-7 and TRBJ2-1, with 9 nucleotides matching TRBD2. Germline CDR1 SSHAT, CDR2 FNYEAQ (reference sequence). The CDR3 has 15 amino acids. Germline trimming cut 5 bases from V and 2 bases from J; bases unmatched to any gene: 4. In DNA, the CDR3 is TGTGCCAGCAGCCCCCTAGCGGGGCCCTACAATGAGCAGTTCTTC. It translates to CASSPLAGPYNEQFF.

V usage is TRBV18 and J usage is TRBJ1-2; no reliable D call. V shed 3 bases and J shed 7 bases, with 12 bases lying between them. The germline V gene has CDR1 KGHSH and CDR2 LQKENI. The CDR3 runs 13 residues. The CDR3 DNA sequence: TGTGCCAGCTCACCGGCGGAGCTGCCTGGCTACACCTTC. Translating gives CASSPAELPGYTF.

The chain employs TRBV18 and TRBJ2-7; D is possibly TRBD1 (5 bases). V dropped 7 bases and J dropped 5 bases, with 15 bases sitting between them. CDR1 is KGHSH, CDR2 LQKENI, per germline. The CDR3 runs to 13 residues. The CDR3 loop is CASCQGRFDEQYF. The DNA for the CDR3 is TGTGCCAGCTGCCAGGGAAGGTTCGACGAGCAGTACTTC.

The table lists this clonotype with a few counts. The CDR3 sequence is CASSVGQGIDTQYF. The CDR3 DNA is TGTGCCAGCAGCGTTGGACAGGGGATAGATACGCAGTATTTT. The gene calls are TRBV7-9 and TRBJ2-3, with TRBD1 matching 9 bases. The J segment lost 5 bases and the V segment lost 5 bases, leaving 5 bases of the junction unmatched. The CDR3 runs to 14 residues. Germline lookup yields CDR1 SEHNR and CDR2 FQNEAQ (reference sequence).